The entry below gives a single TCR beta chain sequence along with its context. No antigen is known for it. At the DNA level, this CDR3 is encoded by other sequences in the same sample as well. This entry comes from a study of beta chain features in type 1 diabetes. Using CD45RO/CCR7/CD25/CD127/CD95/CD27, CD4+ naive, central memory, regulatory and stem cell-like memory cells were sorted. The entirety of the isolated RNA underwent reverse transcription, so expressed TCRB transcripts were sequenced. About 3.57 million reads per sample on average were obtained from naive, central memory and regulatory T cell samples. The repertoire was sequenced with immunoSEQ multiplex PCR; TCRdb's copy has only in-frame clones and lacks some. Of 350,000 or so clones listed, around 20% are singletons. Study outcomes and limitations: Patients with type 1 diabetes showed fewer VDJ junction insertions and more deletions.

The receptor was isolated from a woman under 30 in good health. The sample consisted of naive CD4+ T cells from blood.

The CDR3 loop reads CASSRDRAYEQYF. The CDR3 DNA reads as TGTGCCAGCAGTCGGGACAGGGCCTACGAGCAGTACTTC. V and J are TRBV6-6 and TRBJ2-7; 9 nucleotides line up with TRBD1. The CDR3 is made up of 13 amino acids. V trimming: 5 bases; J trimming: 2 bases; junction bases outside the gene matches: 1. Germline V gives CDR1 MNHNY, CDR2 SVGAGI (reference sequence).